Below are 21 T cell receptor beta chains sequenced from a single sample in a study of T cell changes during pregnancy in multiple sclerosis. Sequenced by immunoSEQ multiplex PCR; TCRdb stores in-frame clones only, minus some. Among around 110,000 clones listed, less than 95% were seen once. The sequences come from peripheral blood, collected in the third trimester of pregnancy. The receptors here all came from a female donor in good health, enrolled as a control in a pregnancy study.

This clone was picked up one time. J is TRBJ1-5 and V is TRBV30, with 7 bases matching TRBD1. The J segment lost 5 bases and the V segment lost 5 bases, leaving 9 bases of the junction unmatched. The CDR3 consists of 14 residues. CDR1 is GTSNPN, CDR2 SVGIG, per germline (reference sequence). The CDR3 DNA reads as TGTGCCTGGGCCGAACAGGGGCCCTATCAGCCCCAGCATTTT. It is translated as CAWAEQGPYQPQHF.

The gene calls are TRBV10-3 and TRBJ1-6; the match to TRBD1 covers 10 bases. This CDR3 contains 13 residues. Germline-derived CDR1 and CDR2 are ENHRY and SYGVKD. V trimming: 10 bases; J trimming: 10 bases; junction bases outside the gene matches: 7. DNA for the CDR3: TGTGCCAACAGACAGGGGGCTAACTCACCCCTCCACTTT. Translated: CANRQGANSPLHF.

The chain recombines TRBV6-4 with TRBJ1-2; D is uncertain. Germline loops: CDR1 MRHNA, CDR2 SNTAGT. The length of the CDR3 is 13 residues. The germline V and J ends were trimmed by 5 bases and 6 bases, with 13 bases remaining between them. The CDR3 here is CASSRDNKDGYTF. The CDR3 region has the DNA TGTGCCAGCAGTAGAGACAATAAAGATGGCTACACCTTC.

J is TRBJ1-2 and V is TRBV7-9, with TRBD1 matching 7 bases. J gave up 8 bases and V 7 bases, and 13 bases lay outside the gene matches. The CDR3 consists of 14 residues. Germline CDR1 SEHNR, CDR2 FQNEAQ (reference sequence). CDR3 in DNA: TGTGCCAGCACCAATACAGGGGAGGTGAACGGCTACACCTTC. As protein: CASTNTGEVNGYTF.

The rearrangement links TRBV7-9 to TRBJ1-2, with D possibly TRBD1 on 5 matching bases. CDR3 length: 11 amino acids. V lost 5 bases, J lost 7 bases, and 8 bases lay in between. Germline CDR1 and CDR2: SEHNR and FQNEAQ (reference sequence). DNA for the CDR3: TGTGCCAGCAGCGGGGGGGTTGGCTACACCTTC. It translates to CASSGGVGYTF.

The rearrangement uses TRBV6-6 and TRBJ2-1; 7 nucleotides agree with TRBD2. After removal of 6 bases from V and 8 bases from J, the junction contained 7 bases not matched to a gene. The CDR3 has 13 residues. In germline, CDR1 is MNHNY, CDR2 SVGAGI (reference sequence). This CDR3 reads CASSFGLGDEQFF. CDR3 in DNA: TGTGCCAGCAGCTTCGGACTAGGTGATGAGCAGTTCTTC.

The chain employs TRBV7-7 and TRBJ2-2, with TRBD2 matching 11 bases. This CDR3 comprises 18 residues. CDR1 is SSHAT, CDR2 FNYEAQ, per germline (reference sequence). The junction had 8 bases not matched to a gene; V was cut back by 5 bases and J by 0 bases. This CDR3 reads CASSLNLLAGANTGELFF. The CDR3 region has the DNA TGTGCCAGCAGCCTCAATTTACTAGCGGGGGCGAACACCGGGGAGCTGTTTTTT. The full variable domain, completed using reference TRBV7-7 and TRBJ2-2, is GAGVSQSPRYKVTKRGQDVTLRCDPISSHATLYWYQQALGQGPEFLTYFNYEAQPDKSGLPSDRFSAERPEGSISTLTIQRTEQRDSAMYRCASSLNLLAGANTGELFFGEGSRLTVL.

The sample holds one count of this clone. This chain's CDR3 is CASSGGGTGVLYGYTF. CDR3 in DNA: TGTGCCAGCAGTGGGGGCGGGACAGGGGTCCTCTATGGCTACACCTTC. The V call is TRBV2, the J call TRBJ1-2; 10 bases are a match to TRBD1. The CDR3 runs to 16 residues. J lost 4 bases, V lost 4 bases, and 9 bases had no gene match. From germline, CDR1 is SNHLY and CDR2 FYNNEI.

V is TRBV20-1 and J is TRBJ2-1; tentative D call: TRBD2 (6 bases). V was cut by 3 bases and J by 10 bases, with 10 bases left in between. The CDR3 is 11 amino acids. Germline lookup yields CDR1 DFQATT and CDR2 SNEGSKA (reference sequence). The CDR3 sequence is CSASRRGEQFF. The DNA of the CDR3 is TGCAGTGCTAGTCGGCGGGGAGAGCAGTTCTTC.

The genes are TRBV7-3 and TRBJ2-2; 14 bases are shared with TRBD2. V trimming: 4 bases; J trimming: 5 bases; junction bases outside the gene matches: 6. Germline lookup yields CDR1 SGHTA and CDR2 FQGTGA. There are 17 residues in the CDR3. CDR3 in DNA: TGTGCCAGCAGCTCCCAGGGACTAGCGGGGGCAACCGGGGAGCTGTTTTTT. Translating it yields CASSSQGLAGATGELFF.

The CDR3 DNA reads as TGTGCCACCAGCAGACCGACAGGGGGCGGATATGAGCAGTTCTTC. Its protein is CATSRPTGGGYEQFF. The chain is built from TRBV15 and TRBJ2-1; 10 positions agree with TRBD1. The CDR3 loop spans 15 amino acids. V trimming: 2 bases; J trimming: 8 bases; junction bases outside the gene matches: 6. The germline CDR1 and CDR2 sequences are LNHNV and YYDKDF (reference sequence).

The CDR3 DNA reads TGTGCCAGCAGTGAAACCGCGGCGTGGGGCAGGAGAGATACGCAGTATTTT. Residues: CASSETAAWGRRDTQYF. J is TRBJ2-3 and V is TRBV6-1, with D perhaps matching TRBD1 (5 bases). Germline V gene lookup returns CDR1 MNHNS and CDR2 SASEGT. The CDR3 is made up of 17 amino acids. Trimming took off 2 bases at V and 5 bases at J, with 20 bases between the two ends.

The chain links TRBV7-3 to TRBJ2-4; 8 bases match TRBD1. V was pared by 4 bases and J by 5 bases, with 1 base of the junction left unmatched. This CDR3 has 13 amino acids. Germline values: CDR1 SGHTA, CDR2 FQGTGA. The CDR3 DNA reads TGTGCCAGCAGCTCGGACAGGGAAAACATTCAGTACTTC. Its translation: CASSSDRENIQYF.

CDR3 nucleotides: TGTGCCAGCAGCTTGGGGGGCGGGGTTGAAGATACGCAGTATTTT. This encodes CASSLGGGVEDTQYF. The V and J genes are TRBV5-4 and TRBJ2-3; weak D call: TRBD2 (6 bases). The V end lost 0 bases, the J end lost 5 bases, and 13 bases lay between the germline ends. There are 15 residues in the CDR3. In germline, CDR1 is SGHNT, CDR2 YYREEE (reference sequence).

This clone came up a few times. V is TRBV6-5 and J is TRBJ2-1; 10 bases line up with TRBD1. CDR1 MNHEY and CDR2 SVGAGI come from the germline V gene. The CDR3 has 14 amino acids. V shed 8 bases and J 8 bases; nucleotides not matched to a gene: 9. Here the CDR3 reads CASGVGGQGYEQFF. CDR3 nucleotide sequence: TGTGCCAGCGGGGTAGGGGGACAGGGGTATGAGCAGTTCTTC.

V gene TRBV5-1 combines with J gene TRBJ2-1, with a weak D call TRBD2 (7 bases). V lost 4 bases to trimming and J lost 7 bases, with 18 bases between them. This CDR3 region has 15 residues. The germline V gene has CDR1 SGHRS and CDR2 YFSETQ. CDR3 residues: CASSRGGVLANEQFF. The CDR3 DNA follows: TGCGCCAGCAGCAGAGGGGGGGTTCTTGCAAATGAGCAGTTCTTC.

The genes are TRBV30 and TRBJ2-3; weak D call: TRBD2 (5 bases). This CDR3 comprises 14 residues. The V gene lost 8 bases and the J gene lost 0 bases, with 15 bases spanning the gap. Germline CDR1 GTSNPN, CDR2 SVGIG (reference sequence). CDR3 sequence (DNA): TGTGCCCCACGAGGGCCTCTAAGCACAGATACGCAGTATTTT. Its translation is CAPRGPLSTDTQYF.

The genes are TRBV18 and TRBJ1-2; TRBD1 is a possible D gene (6 bases). The CDR3 is 15 residues long. V was pared by 4 bases and J by 4 bases, with 16 bases between. In germline, CDR1 is KGHSH, CDR2 LQKENI. The CDR3 reads CASSQNRASGYGYTF. The CDR3 DNA follows: TGTGCCAGCTCACAAAACAGGGCCTCCGGCTATGGCTACACCTTC.

This clone was seen a single time. The chain couples TRBV14 to TRBJ2-7; 10 bases match TRBD2. The CDR3 totals 15 residues. The V segment lost 2 bases and the J segment 2 bases; nucleotides outside the gene matches: 3. The germline gives CDR1 SGHDN, CDR2 FVKESK. The chain's CDR3 is CASSQLAGAPYEQYF. Written as DNA, the CDR3 is TGTGCCAGCAGCCAACTAGCGGGGGCTCCCTACGAGCAGTACTTC.

The chain recombines TRBV5-4 with TRBJ2-7; TRBD1 might be the D (6 bases). Deletions cut 1 base from V and 4 bases from J, with 12 bases between. From germline, CDR1 is SGHNT and CDR2 YYREEE (reference sequence). The CDR3 is 14 residues long. The CDR3 sequence is CASSLLTGSYEQYF. The CDR3 nucleotides are TGTGCCAGCAGCTTGCTGACAGGAAGTTACGAGCAGTACTTC. Filled out from reference TRBV5-4 and TRBJ2-7, the complete variable domain reads ETGVTQSPTHLIKTRGQQVTLRCSSQSGHNTVSWYQQALGQGPQFIFQYYREEENGRGNFPPRFSGLQFPNYSSELNVNALELDDSALYLCASSLLTGSYEQYFGPGTRLTVT.

J is TRBJ2-4 and V is TRBV7-8; TRBD1 matches at 8 bases. This CDR3 has 14 residues. V lost 5 bases to trimming and J lost 6 bases; unmatched junction nucleotides: 6. Germline CDR1 SGHVS, CDR2 FQNEAQ. CDR3 sequence: CASSADRVINIQYF. Written as DNA, the CDR3 is TGTGCCAGCAGCGCGGACAGGGTAATAAACATTCAGTACTTC.